The sequence of this T cell receptor (beta chain) was determined in a study of blood T cell repertoires in COVID-19. Generated by immunoSEQ multiplex PCR, the TCRdb table keeps only in-frame clones and is missing some. The sample has 100,000 to 150,000 clones, roughly four fifths seen once. Specimen: peripheral blood. This receptor was obtained from a man aged 30 to 39 with COVID-19, enrolled during active disease.

The CDR3: CASSQGGETQYF. The CDR3 bases are TGTGCCAGCAGTCAGGGTGGAGAGACCCAGTACTTC. The chain carries TRBV2 and TRBJ2-5; D perhaps matches TRBD1 (5 bases). This CDR3 comprises 12 residues. V lost 5 bases and J lost 4, with 8 bases in between. Germline CDR1 reads SNHLY; CDR2 reads FYNNEI.